This TCR beta chain is from a study of shared clonotypes between healthy human individuals. Broader study findings: Clonotypes shared by all four sorted-subset donors had higher generation probabilities than non-shared clonotypes. Among donors, the sharing of clonotypes was expected to be influenced by sequencing depth.

It was into CD45RA+ naive and CD45RA-negative memory subsets that the CD4+ cells were split. The ends were cut back, 2 bases at V and 4 bases at J, with 9 bases in the middle. Germline-derived CDR1 and CDR2 are KGHSY and FQNENV. CDR3 length: 13 amino acids. Every subset's genomic DNA went evenly onto several immunoSEQ plates. Clones were sequenced by immunoSEQ multiplex PCR, and TCRdb holds only the in-frame ones, with some missing. The sample has 2 million to 3 million clones; more than 85% are singletons. As regards this clone: Antigen specificity is unknown.

The origin of this receptor is a man aged 18 to 30 in good health. Some clones in this sample may be carry-over from other donors' samples. Sequencing input: naive CD4+ T cells from PBMCs. Subset reported: CD45RA+ positively selected. This rearrangement joins TRBV16 to TRBJ2-7; unclear D gene. The CDR3 reads CASSQGVGYEQYF. The CDR3 region has the DNA TGTGCCAGCAGCCAAGGAGTCGGGTACGAGCAGTACTTC. Looking up the rest from reference TRBV16 and TRBJ2-7 gives the full variable domain: GEEVAQTPKHLVRGEGQKAKLYCAPIKGHSYVFWYQQVLKNEFKFLISFQNENVFDETGMPKERFSAKCLPNSPCSLEIQATKLEDSAVYFCASSQGVGYEQYFGPGTRLTVT.